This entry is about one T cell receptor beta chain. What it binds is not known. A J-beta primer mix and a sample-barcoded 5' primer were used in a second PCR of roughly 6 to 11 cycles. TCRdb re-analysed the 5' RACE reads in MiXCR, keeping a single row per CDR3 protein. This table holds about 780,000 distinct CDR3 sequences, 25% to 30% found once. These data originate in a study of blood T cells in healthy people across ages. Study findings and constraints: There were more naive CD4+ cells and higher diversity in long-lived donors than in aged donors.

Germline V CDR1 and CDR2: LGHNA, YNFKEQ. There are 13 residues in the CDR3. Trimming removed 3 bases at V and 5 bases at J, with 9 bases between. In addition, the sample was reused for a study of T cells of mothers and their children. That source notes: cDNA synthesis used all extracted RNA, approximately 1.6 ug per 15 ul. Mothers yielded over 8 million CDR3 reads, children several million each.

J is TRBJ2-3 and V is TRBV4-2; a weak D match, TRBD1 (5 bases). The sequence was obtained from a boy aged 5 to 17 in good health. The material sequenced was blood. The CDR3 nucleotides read TGTGCCAGCAGCCAGATCCAGGGAGATACGCAGTATTTT. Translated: CASSQIQGDTQYF.